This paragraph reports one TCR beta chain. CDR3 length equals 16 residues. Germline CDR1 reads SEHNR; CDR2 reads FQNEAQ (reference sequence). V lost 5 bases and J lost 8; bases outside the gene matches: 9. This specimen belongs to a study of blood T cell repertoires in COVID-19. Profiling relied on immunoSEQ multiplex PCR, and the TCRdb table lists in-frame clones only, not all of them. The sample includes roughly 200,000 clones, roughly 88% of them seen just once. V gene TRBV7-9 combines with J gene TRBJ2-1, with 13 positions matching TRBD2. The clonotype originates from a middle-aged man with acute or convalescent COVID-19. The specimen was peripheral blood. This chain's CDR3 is CASSIRTSGRIYEQFF. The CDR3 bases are TGTGCCAGCAGCATCCGGACTAGCGGGAGAATCTATGAGCAGTTCTTC.